This paragraph reports one T cell receptor beta chain. What it binds is not known. Preparation of the TCRbeta library involved a method that used unique molecular identifiers. Via MiXCR, TCRdb re-called the PCR reads, giving one row per CDR3 protein. The sample shows some 600,000 distinct CDR3 sequences, 13% of them seen only once. The data are from a study of T-cell reconstitution after alpha-beta-depleted transplantation in children. The study, taken as a whole, reports: T-cell counts and diversity at one year following transplant were attributed mainly to newly produced T cells. There were reportedly several hundred expanded graft clones from which alpha-beta T cells came about two months after transplant.

The V end lost 1 base, the J end lost 5 bases, and 12 bases lay between the germline ends. The CDR3 length is 15 residues. CDR1 is KGHSH, CDR2 LQKENI, per germline. The receptor was derived from a male patient aged 10 to 17 who had a stem cell transplant for acute myeloid leukemia, so the T cells may come from the graft donor. This chain joins TRBV18 and TRBJ2-1; TRBD1 is a possible D gene (6 bases). Here the sequenced sample was PBMCs, mostly from graft donor cells, taken 360 days after TCRalphabeta/CD19-depleted stem cell transplant. The CDR3 sequence: CASSPQPQGNNEQFF. The CDR3 DNA is TGTGCCAGCTCACCACAACCCCAGGGGAACAATGAGCAGTTCTTC.